The 3 T cell receptor beta chains below come from one sample, sequenced in a study of T-cell reconstitution after alpha-beta-depleted transplantation in children. Unique molecular identifiers were used in preparing the TCRbeta library. TCRdb analysed the PCR reads with MiXCR anew, one entry per CDR3 protein. The table shows about 980,000 distinct CDR3 sequences, with about 30% occurring only once. This specimen consisted of PBMCs, mostly from graft donor cells, obtained 360 days after TCRalphabeta/CD19-depleted stem cell transplant. The receptors were sampled from a boy in the first two years of life who had a stem cell transplant for SCID, so the T cells may come from the graft donor.

This clonotype was picked up a small number of times. V and J are TRBV4-1 and TRBJ1-1; 10 bases are a match to TRBD1. J was trimmed by 5 bases and V by 6 bases; bases with no gene match: 9. CDR3 length equals 15 residues. Germline V gene sequence: CDR1 MGHRA, CDR2 YSYEKL. CDR3 in DNA: TGCGCCAGCAGAGAAGTCGTGGGACAGGGGACTGAAGCTTTCTTT. Its translation: CASREVVGQGTEAFF.

CDR3 sequence reads: CASSNNRVRDTQYF. DNA of the CDR3: TGTGCCAGCAGCAACAATCGTGTAAGGGATACGCAGTATTTT. The rearrangement uses TRBV6-2 or TRBV6-3 and TRBJ2-3; the D is unclear. V was shortened by 6 bases and J by 6 bases, with 16 bases between the two germline ends. Germline V gives CDR1 MNHEY, CDR2 SVGEGT. The CDR3 totals 14 residues.

There are a few counts of this clonotype. The chain joins TRBV20-1 to TRBJ1-6; D ambiguous. Germline V CDR1 and CDR2: DFQATT, SNEGSKA (reference sequence). V dropped 1 base and J dropped 13 bases, with 11 bases sitting between them. The CDR3 is 12 residues long. CDR3 sequence: CSARGGSGPLHF. The CDR3 bases are TGCAGTGCTAGAGGCGGGTCGGGGCCCCTCCACTTT.